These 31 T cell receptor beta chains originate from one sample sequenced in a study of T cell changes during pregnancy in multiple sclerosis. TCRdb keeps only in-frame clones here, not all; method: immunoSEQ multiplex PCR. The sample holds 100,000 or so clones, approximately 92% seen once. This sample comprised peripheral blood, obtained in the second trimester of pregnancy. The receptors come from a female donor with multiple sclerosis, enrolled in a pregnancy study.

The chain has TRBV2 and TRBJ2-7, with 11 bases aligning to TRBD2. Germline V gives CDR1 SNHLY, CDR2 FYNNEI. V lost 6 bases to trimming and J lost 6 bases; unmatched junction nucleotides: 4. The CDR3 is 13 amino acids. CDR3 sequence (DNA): TGTGCCAGCAGCCCCGGACTAGCGGGCGAGCAGTACTTC. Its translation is CASSPGLAGEQYF.

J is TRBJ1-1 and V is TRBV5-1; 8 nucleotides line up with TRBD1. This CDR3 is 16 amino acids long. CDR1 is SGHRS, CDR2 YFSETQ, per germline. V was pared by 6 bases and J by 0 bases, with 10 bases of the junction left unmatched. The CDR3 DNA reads TGCGCCAGCACCGACGGTGGGACAGGAGTGAACACTGAAGCTTTCTTT. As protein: CASTDGGTGVNTEAFF. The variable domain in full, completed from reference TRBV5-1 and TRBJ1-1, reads KAGVTQTPRYLIKTRGQQVTLSCSPISGHRSVSWYQQTPGQGLQFLFEYFSETQRNKGNFPGRFSGRQFSNSRSEMNVSTLELGDSALYLCASTDGGTGVNTEAFFGQGTRLTVV.

The CDR3 reads CASSPETASYGYTF. The CDR3 DNA is TGCGCCAGCAGCCCCGAGACAGCATCATATGGCTACACCTTC. This sequence joins TRBV5-1 and TRBJ1-2; D is possibly TRBD1 (5 bases). V was clipped by 4 bases and J by 5 bases, with 15 bases between them. The CDR3 length is 14 residues. Germline V gene data show CDR1 as SGHRS and CDR2 as YFSETQ.

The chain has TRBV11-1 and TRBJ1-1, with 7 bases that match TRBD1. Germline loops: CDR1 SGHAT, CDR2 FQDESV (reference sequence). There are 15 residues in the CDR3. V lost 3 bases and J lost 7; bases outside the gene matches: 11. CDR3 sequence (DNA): TGTGCCAGCAGCTTCAGAGCGGACTCAGGGGGTGAAGCTTTCTTT. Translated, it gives CASSFRADSGGEAFF.

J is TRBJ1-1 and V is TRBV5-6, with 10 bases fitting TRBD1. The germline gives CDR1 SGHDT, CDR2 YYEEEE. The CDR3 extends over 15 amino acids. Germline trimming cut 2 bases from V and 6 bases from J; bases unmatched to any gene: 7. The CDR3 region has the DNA TGTGCCAGCAGCTTTAGGGACAGGGGCTTCGCTGAAGCTTTCTTT. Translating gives CASSFRDRGFAEAFF. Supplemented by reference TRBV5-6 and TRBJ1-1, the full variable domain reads DAGVTQSPTHLIKTRGQQVTLRCSPKSGHDTVSWYQQALGQGPQFIFQYYEEEERQRGNFPDRFSGHQFPNYSSELNVNALLLGDSALYLCASSFRDRGFAEAFFGQGTRLTVV.

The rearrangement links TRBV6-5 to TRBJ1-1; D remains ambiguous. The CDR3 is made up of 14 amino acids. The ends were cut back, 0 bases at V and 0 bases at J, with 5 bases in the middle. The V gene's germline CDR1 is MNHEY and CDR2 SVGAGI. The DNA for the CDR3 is TGTGCCAGCAGTTACTCGCGCTTGAACACTGAAGCTTTCTTT. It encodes CASSYSRLNTEAFF.

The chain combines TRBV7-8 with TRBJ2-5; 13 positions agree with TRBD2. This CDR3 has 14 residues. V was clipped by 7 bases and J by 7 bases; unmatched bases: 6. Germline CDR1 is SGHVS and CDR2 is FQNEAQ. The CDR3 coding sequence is TGTGCCAGCACCCCGGGACTAGCGGGAACGACCCAGTACTTC. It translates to CASTPGLAGTTQYF.

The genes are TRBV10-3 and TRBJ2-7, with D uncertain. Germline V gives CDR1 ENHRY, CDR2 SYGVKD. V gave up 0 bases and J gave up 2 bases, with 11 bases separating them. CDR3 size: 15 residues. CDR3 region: CAISESETVTYEQYF. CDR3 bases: TGTGCCATCAGTGAGTCAGAAACGGTTACCTACGAGCAGTACTTC.

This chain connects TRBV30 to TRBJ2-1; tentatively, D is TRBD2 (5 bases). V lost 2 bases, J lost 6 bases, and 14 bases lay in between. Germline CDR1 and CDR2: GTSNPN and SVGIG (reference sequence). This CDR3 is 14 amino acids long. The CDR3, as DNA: TGTGCCTGGAGTAGGCTAAGCGGCCTCAATGAGCAGTTCTTC. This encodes CAWSRLSGLNEQFF.

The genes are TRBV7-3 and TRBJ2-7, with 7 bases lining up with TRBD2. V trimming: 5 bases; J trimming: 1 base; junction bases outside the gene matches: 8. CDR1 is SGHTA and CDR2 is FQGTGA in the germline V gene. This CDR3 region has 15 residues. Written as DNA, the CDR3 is TGTGCCAGCAGCCCCATGGGGAGGGTTTCCTACGAGCAGTACTTC. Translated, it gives CASSPMGRVSYEQYF.

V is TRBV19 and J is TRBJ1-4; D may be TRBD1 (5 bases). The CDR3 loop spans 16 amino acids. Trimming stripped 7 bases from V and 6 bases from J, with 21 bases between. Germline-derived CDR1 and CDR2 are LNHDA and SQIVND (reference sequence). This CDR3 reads CASTRRRGGPDEKLFF. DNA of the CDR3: TGTGCCAGTACCCGGCGGAGGGGAGGTCCGGATGAAAAACTGTTTTTT.

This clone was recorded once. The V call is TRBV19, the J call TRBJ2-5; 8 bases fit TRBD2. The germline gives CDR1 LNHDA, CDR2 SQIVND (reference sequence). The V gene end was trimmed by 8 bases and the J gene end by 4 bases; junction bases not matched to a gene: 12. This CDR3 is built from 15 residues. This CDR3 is CASRSGRAPGETQYF. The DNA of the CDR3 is TGTGCCAGTCGAAGCGGGAGAGCTCCGGGAGAGACCCAGTACTTC.

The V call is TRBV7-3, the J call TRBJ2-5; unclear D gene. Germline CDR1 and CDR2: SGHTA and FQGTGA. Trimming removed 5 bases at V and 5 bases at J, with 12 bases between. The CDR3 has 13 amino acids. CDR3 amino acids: CASSRAGLETQYF. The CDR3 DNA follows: TGTGCCAGCAGCCGCGCAGGATTGGAGACCCAGTACTTC.

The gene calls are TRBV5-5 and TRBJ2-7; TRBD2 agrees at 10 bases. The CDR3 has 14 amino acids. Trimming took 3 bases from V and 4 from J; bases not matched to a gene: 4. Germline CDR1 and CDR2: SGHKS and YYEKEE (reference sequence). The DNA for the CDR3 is TGTGCCAGCAGCTGGACTAGCGGACGGTACGAGCAGTACTTC. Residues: CASSWTSGRYEQYF.

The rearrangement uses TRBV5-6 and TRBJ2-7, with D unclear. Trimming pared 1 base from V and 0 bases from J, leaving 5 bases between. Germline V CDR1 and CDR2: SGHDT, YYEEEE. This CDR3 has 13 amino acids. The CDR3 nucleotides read TGTGCCAGCAGCTTGTTGAGCTCCTACGAGCAGTACTTC. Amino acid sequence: CASSLLSSYEQYF.

CDR3 nucleotide sequence: TGTGCCAGCAGCCACGGACAAGAGTACGAGCAGTACTTC. Amino acid sequence: CASSHGQEYEQYF. The rearrangement joins TRBV6-6 to TRBJ2-7, with D perhaps matching TRBD1 (5 bases). Trimming took 6 bases from V and 4 from J, leaving 13 bases between them. Per germline, CDR1 MNHNY and CDR2 SVGAGI (reference sequence). The CDR3 is made up of 13 amino acids.

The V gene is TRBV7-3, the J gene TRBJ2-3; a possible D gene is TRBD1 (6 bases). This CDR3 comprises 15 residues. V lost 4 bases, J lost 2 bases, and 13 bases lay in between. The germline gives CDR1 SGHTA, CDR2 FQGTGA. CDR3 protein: CASSSQGTDTDTQYF. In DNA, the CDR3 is TGTGCCAGCAGCTCCCAGGGGACGGACACAGATACGCAGTATTTT.

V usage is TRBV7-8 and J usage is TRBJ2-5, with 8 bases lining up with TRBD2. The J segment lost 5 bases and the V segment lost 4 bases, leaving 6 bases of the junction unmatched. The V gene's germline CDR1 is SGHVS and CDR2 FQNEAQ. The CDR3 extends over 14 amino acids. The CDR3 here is CASSSGTRGETQYF. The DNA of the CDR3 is TGTGCCAGCAGCTCCGGGACTAGGGGGGAGACCCAGTACTTC.

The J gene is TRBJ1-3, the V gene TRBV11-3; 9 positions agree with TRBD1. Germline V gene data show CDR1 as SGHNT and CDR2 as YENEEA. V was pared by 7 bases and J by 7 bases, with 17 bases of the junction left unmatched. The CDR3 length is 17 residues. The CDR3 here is CASILSGDRVLGNTIYF. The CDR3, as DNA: TGTGCCAGCATCCTTAGTGGGGACAGGGTACTCGGGAACACCATATATTTT.

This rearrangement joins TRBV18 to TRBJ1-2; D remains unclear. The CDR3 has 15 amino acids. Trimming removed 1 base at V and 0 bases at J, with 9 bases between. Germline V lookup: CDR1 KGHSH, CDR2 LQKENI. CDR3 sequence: CASSPQSTANYGYTF. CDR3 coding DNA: TGTGCCAGCTCACCACAGTCTACAGCTAACTATGGCTACACCTTC.

The chain's CDR3 is CAISETGTENTEAFF. CDR3 nucleotides: TGTGCCATCAGCGAAACCGGGACAGAGAACACTGAAGCTTTCTTT. The V and J genes are TRBV10-3 and TRBJ1-1; 7 positions agree with TRBD1. In germline, CDR1 is ENHRY, CDR2 SYGVKD. V dropped 6 bases and J dropped 1; count of bases not matched to a gene: 8. There are 15 residues in the CDR3.

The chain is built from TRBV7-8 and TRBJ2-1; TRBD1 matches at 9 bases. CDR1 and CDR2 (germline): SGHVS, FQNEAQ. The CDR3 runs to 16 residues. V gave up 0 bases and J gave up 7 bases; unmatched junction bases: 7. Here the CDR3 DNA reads TGTGCCAGCAGCTTAGCACCCGGACAGGGGTTAAATGAGCAGTTCTTC. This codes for CASSLAPGQGLNEQFF. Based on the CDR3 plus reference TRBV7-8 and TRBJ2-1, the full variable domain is GAGVSQSPRYKVAKRGQDVALRCDPISGHVSLFWYQQALGQGPEFLTYFQNEAQLDKSGLPSDRFFAERPEGSVSTLKIQRTQQEDSAVYLCASSLAPGQGLNEQFFGPGTRLTVL.

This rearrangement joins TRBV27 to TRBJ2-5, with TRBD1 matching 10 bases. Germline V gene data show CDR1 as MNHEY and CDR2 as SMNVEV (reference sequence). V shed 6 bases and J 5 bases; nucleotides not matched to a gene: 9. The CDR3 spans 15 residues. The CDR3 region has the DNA TGTGCCAGCAGCCGATCGACGGACAGGGGGGAGACCCAGTACTTC. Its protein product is CASSRSTDRGETQYF.

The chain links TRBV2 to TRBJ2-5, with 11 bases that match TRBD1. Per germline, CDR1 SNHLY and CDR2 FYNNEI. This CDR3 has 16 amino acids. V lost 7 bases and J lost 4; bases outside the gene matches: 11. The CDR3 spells CASTREGQGVRETQYF. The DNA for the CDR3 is TGTGCCAGCACCAGAGAGGGACAGGGGGTGAGAGAGACCCAGTACTTC.

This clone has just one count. This chain's CDR3 is CASTAGTHSDTQYF. CDR3 DNA: TGTGCCAGCACCGCCGGGACTCATTCAGATACGCAGTATTTT. V gene TRBV7-9 combines with J gene TRBJ2-3, with a possible D match to TRBD2 (6 bases). From germline, CDR1 is SEHNR and CDR2 FQNEAQ (reference sequence). CDR3 length equals 14 residues. Trimming removed 7 bases from V and 4 bases from J, with 15 bases in between.

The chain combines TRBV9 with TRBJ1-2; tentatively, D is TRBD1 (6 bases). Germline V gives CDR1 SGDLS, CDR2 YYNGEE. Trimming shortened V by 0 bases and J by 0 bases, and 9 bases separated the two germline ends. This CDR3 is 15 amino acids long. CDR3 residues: CASSVETGTNYGYTF. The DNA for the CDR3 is TGTGCCAGCAGCGTAGAGACAGGCACTAACTATGGCTACACCTTC.

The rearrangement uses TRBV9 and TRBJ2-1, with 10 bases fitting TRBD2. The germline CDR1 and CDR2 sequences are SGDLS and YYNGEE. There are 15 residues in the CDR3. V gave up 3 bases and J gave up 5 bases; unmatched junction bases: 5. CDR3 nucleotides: TGTGCCAGCAGCGCACTAGCGGGGCTCAACAATGAGCAGTTCTTC. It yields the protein CASSALAGLNNEQFF.

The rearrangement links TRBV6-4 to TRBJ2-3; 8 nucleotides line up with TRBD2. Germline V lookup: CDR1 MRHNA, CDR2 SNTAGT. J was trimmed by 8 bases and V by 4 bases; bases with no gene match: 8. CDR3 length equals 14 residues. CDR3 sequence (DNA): TGTGCCAGCAGTGCCGAGCGGGGGCGGGGTACGCAGTATTTT. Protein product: CASSAERGRGTQYF.

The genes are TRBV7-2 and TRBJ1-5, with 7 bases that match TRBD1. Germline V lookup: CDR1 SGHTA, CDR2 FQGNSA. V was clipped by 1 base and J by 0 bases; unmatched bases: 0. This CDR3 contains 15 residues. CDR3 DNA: TGTGCCAGCAGCTTAGGGGACAGTAGCAATCAGCCCCAGCATTTT. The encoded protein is CASSLGDSSNQPQHF.

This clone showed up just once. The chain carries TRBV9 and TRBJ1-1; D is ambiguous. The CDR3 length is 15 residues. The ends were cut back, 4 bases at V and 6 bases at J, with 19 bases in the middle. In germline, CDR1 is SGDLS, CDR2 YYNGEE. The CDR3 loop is CASSSAPSRVAEAFF. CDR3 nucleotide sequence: TGTGCCAGCAGCTCAGCGCCGTCGAGAGTTGCTGAAGCTTTCTTT.

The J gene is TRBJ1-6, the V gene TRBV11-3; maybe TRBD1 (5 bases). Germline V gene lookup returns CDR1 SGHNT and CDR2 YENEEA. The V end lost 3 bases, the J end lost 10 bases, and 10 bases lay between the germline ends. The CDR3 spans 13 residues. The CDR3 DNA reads TGTGCCAGCAGCTTCGGGGGAGGATCACCCCTCCACTTT. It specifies CASSFGGGSPLHF.